This T cell receptor (beta chain) was identified during a study of immune characterization of retroperitoneal liposarcoma. The V gene's germline CDR1 is SGHVS and CDR2 FQNEAQ. With V trimmed by 5 bases and J by 8 bases, 11 bases remained unmatched. This CDR3 has 16 residues. TCRdb redid the calling of the PCR reads with MiXCR, one entry per CDR3 protein. The table includes approximately 3,000 distinct CDR3 sequences, less than 45% detected once. By frequency in the sample, this clonotype is medium-sized. The chain recombines TRBV7-8 with TRBJ2-1, with 11 bases identical to TRBD2. The sequencing sample was made of tumor tissue. The clonotype originates from a male donor with retroperitoneal liposarcoma. This CDR3 is CASSPGLAGLPDEQFF. The DNA for the CDR3 is TGTGCCAGCAGCCCAGGACTAGCGGGCCTTCCGGATGAGCAGTTCTTC.